The sequence of this T cell receptor beta chain was determined in a study of identical twins. The study, taken as a whole, reports: The study drew conclusions from cross-sectional statistical analysis, not from following the same donors.

Each CDR3 protein is one row after TCRdb ran MiXCR on the 5' RACE reads. The sample lists roughly 690,000 distinct CDR3 sequences; less than 7% were seen once. This CDR3 is 14 amino acids long. Germline V gives CDR1 LGHDT, CDR2 YNNKEL (reference sequence). Trimming pared 2 bases from V and 8 bases from J, leaving 13 bases between. In this sample, this clonotype turned up many times. Its matching antigen is unknown. This sequence originates from a man younger than 35 in good health. The sequenced material came from naive T cells sorted from blood. V usage is TRBV3-1 and J usage is TRBJ2-1; weak D call: TRBD1 (6 bases). Written as DNA, the CDR3 is TGTGCCAGCAGCCAAAGGACAGAGAGGGATGAGCAGTTCTTC. Translated, it gives CASSQRTERDEQFF.